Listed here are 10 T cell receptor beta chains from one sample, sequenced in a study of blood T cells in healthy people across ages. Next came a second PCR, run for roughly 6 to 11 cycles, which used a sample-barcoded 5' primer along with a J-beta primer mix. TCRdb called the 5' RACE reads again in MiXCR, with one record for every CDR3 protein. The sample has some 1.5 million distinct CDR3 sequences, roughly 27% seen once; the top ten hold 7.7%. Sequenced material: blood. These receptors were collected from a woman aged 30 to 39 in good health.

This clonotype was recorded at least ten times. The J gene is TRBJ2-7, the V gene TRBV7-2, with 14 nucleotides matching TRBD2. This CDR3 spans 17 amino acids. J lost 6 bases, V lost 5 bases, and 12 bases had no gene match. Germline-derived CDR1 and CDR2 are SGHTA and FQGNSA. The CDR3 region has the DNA TGTGCCAGCAGCCCTTCGCCCACGGGACTAGCGGGAGCCGAGCAGTACTTC. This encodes CASSPSPTGLAGAEQYF.

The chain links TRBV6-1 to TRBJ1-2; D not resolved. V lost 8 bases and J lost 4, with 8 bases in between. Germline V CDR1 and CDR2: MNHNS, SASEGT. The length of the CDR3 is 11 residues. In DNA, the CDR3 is TGTGCCAGCCAGCGCACCTATGGCTACACCTTC. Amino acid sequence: CASQRTYGYTF.

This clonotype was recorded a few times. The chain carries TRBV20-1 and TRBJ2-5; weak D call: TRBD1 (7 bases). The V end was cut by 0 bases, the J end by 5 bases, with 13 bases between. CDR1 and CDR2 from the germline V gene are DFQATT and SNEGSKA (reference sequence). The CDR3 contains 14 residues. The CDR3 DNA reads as TGCAGTGCTAGAGATCGGAGGGGGCGCGAGACCCAGTACTTC. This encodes CSARDRRGRETQYF.

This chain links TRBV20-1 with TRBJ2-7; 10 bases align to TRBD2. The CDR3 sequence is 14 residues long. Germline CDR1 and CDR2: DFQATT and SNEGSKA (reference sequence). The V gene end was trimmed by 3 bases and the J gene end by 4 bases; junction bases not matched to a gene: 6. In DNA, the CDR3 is TGCAGTGCTAGCACTAGCGGGAAAGGTTACGAGCAGTACTTC. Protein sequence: CSASTSGKGYEQYF.

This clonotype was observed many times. CDR3 sequence reads: CASSDIAGGVNIQYF. CDR3 DNA: TGTGCCAGCAGCGATATAGCGGGAGGGGTAAACATTCAGTACTTC. The chain joins TRBV7-9 to TRBJ2-4, with TRBD2 identical over 11 bases. The CDR3 is 15 amino acids. CDR1 SEHNR and CDR2 FQNEAQ come from the germline V gene (reference sequence). Trimming took 5 bases from V and 6 from J; bases not matched to a gene: 6.

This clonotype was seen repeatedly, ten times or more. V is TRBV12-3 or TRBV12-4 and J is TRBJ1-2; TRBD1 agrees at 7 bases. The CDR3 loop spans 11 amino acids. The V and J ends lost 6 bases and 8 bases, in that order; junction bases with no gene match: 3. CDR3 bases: TGTGCCAGCAGATACAGGGGAGGCTACACCTTC. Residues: CASRYRGGYTF.

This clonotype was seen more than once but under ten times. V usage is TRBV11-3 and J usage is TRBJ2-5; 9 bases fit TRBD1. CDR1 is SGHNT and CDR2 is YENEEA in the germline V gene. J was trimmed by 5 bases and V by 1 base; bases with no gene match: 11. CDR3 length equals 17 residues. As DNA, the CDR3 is TGTGCCAGCAGCTTAGGTCCGGGACAGGGCCCTCGGGAGACCCAGTACTTC. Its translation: CASSLGPGQGPRETQYF. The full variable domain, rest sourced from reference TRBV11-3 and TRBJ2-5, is EAGVVQSPRYKIIEKKQPVAFWCNPISGHNTLYWYLQNLGQGPELLIRYENEEAVDDSQLPKDRFSAERLKGVDSTLKIQPAELGDSAVYLCASSLGPGQGPRETQYFGPGTRLLVL.

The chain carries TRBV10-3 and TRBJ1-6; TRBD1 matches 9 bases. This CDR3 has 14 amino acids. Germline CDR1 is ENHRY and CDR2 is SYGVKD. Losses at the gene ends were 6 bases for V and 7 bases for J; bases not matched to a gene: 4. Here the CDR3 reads CAIRTGTGNSPLHF. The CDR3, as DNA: TGTGCCATCAGAACCGGGACAGGGAATTCACCCCTCCACTTT.

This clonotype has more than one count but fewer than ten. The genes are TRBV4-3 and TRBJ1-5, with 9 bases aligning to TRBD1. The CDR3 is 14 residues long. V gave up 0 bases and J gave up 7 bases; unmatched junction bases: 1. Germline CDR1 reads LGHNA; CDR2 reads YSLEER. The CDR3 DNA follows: TGCGCCAGCAGCCAAGAGACAGGGGGGCAGCCCCAGCATTTT. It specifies CASSQETGGQPQHF.

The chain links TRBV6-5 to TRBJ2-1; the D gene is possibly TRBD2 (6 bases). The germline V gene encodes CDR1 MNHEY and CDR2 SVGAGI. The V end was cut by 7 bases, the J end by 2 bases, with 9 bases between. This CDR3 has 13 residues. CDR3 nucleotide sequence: TGTGCCAGCATGCGGGGTGCCTACAATGAGCAGTTCTTC. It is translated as CASMRGAYNEQFF.